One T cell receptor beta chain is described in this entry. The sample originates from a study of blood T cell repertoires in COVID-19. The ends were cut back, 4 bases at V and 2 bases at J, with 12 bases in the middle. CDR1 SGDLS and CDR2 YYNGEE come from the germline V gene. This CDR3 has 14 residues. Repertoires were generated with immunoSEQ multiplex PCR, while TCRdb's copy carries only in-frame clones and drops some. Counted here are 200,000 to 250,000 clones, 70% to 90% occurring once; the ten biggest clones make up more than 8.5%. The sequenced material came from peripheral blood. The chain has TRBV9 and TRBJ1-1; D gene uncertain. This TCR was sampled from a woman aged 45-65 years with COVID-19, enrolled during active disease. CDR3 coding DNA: TGTGCCAGCAGCCCGAGTACGGTAAACACTGAAGCTTTCTTT. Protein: CASSPSTVNTEAFF.